Following are 8 T cell receptor beta chains from one sample sequenced in a study of shared clonotypes between healthy human individuals. Produced via immunoSEQ multiplex PCR; TCRdb's table is partial and in-frame only. The repertoire includes about 680,000 clones, about 92% of them detected once, and 24% sits in the top ten. CD45RO-negative cells were positively selected for CCR7, leaving out terminally differentiated effector memory CD45RA+ cells. Sequencing used naive CD8+ T cells sorted from blood. Every receptor here comes from a man aged 25-40 years in good health.

The gene calls are TRBV9 and TRBJ1-1; D gene ambiguous. V was cut by 3 bases and J by 6 bases, with 3 bases left in between. This CDR3 has 10 amino acids. Germline V gene data show CDR1 as SGDLS and CDR2 as YYNGEE. The CDR3 protein is CASSASEAFF. CDR3 coding DNA: TGTGCCAGCAGCGCGTCTGAAGCTTTCTTT.

The genes are TRBV30 and TRBJ2-7; D not resolved. The CDR3 is made up of 11 amino acids. Germline V gene sequence: CDR1 GTSNPN, CDR2 SVGIG (reference sequence). V gave up 2 bases and J gave up 3 bases, with 5 bases separating them. The CDR3 region has the DNA TGTGCCTGGAGTAGGCTCTACGAGCAGTACTTC. It specifies CAWSRLYEQYF.

The genes are TRBV27 and TRBJ2-7; 9 bases map to TRBD1. Trimming removed 5 bases from V and 0 bases from J; junction bases left unmatched: 5. In germline, CDR1 is MNHEY, CDR2 SMNVEV (reference sequence). The CDR3 spans 15 residues. The CDR3 sequence: CASSPGQGSSYEQYF. The CDR3 nucleotides are TGTGCCAGCAGTCCCGGACAGGGGAGCTCCTACGAGCAGTACTTC.

This clone was detected once. V and J are TRBV10-3 and TRBJ2-7, with a possible D match to TRBD2 (5 bases). Germline assignment: CDR1 ENHRY and CDR2 SYGVKD. The CDR3 sequence is 15 residues long. Trimming left V 2 bases short and J 0 bases short, with 11 bases between. CDR3 sequence: CAISELAESSYEQYF. CDR3 in DNA: TGTGCCATCAGTGAGCTAGCAGAAAGCTCCTACGAGCAGTACTTC.

This clone turned up a few times. The chain is built from TRBV7-9 and TRBJ2-7, with a tentative D call TRBD1 (5 bases). CDR3 length: 18 residues. The V gene lost 2 bases and the J gene lost 4 bases, with 24 bases spanning the gap. CDR1 and CDR2 (germline): SEHNR, FQNEAQ (reference sequence). The CDR3 reads CASSLPGVAGQGYYEQYF. The CDR3, as DNA: TGTGCCAGCAGCTTACCGGGTGTTGCAGGGCAGGGCTATTACGAGCAGTACTTC. The full variable domain, with the rest looked up from reference TRBV7-9 and TRBJ2-7, is DTGVSQNPRHKITKRGQNVTFRCDPISEHNRLYWYRQTLGQGPEFLTYFQNEAQLEKSRLLSDRFSAERPKGSFSTLEIQRTEQGDSAMYLCASSLPGVAGQGYYEQYFGPGTRLTVT.

V gene TRBV7-9 combines with J gene TRBJ2-7; possibly TRBD2 for D (5 bases). The CDR3 runs to 15 residues. V was trimmed by 5 bases and J by 3 bases, leaving 17 bases between them. The V gene's germline CDR1 is SEHNR and CDR2 FQNEAQ (reference sequence). CDR3 amino acids: CASSTQGGRYYEQYF. CDR3 bases: TGTGCCAGCAGCACCCAAGGTGGGAGATACTACGAGCAGTACTTC.

The chain uses TRBV28 and TRBJ1-5, with D possibly being TRBD1 (5 bases). CDR1 and CDR2 (germline): MDHEN, SYDVKM. V lost 2 bases, J lost 7 bases, and 15 bases lay in between. CDR3 size: 15 residues. The CDR3 loop is CASSLDANRRQPQHF. The DNA of the CDR3 is TGTGCCAGCAGTTTAGATGCCAACAGGCGACAGCCCCAGCATTTT. Drawing the rest from reference TRBV28 and TRBJ1-5, the complete variable domain is DVKVTQSSRYLVKRTGEKVFLECVQDMDHENMFWYRQDPGLGLRLIYFSYDVKMKEKGDIPEGYSVSREKKERFSLILESASTNQTSMYLCASSLDANRRQPQHFGDGTRLSIL.

The chain couples TRBV4-1 to TRBJ2-7, with TRBD2 identical over 9 bases. CDR1 and CDR2 from the germline V gene are MGHRA and YSYEKL. This CDR3 is 15 amino acids long. V was pared by 1 base and J by 2 bases, with 3 bases of the junction left unmatched. CDR3 DNA sequence: TGCGCCAGCAGCCAAGTTAGCGGGAGTCCCTACGAGCAGTACTTC. This sequence encodes CASSQVSGSPYEQYF.